This T cell receptor beta chain derives from a study of shared clonotypes between healthy human individuals (dated by TCRdb to the early 2020s). About the full investigation: Three men and a couple of women, aged 18 to 49 years, made up the cohort. For each donor, CD4 naive and CD4 memory were each given three plates, CD8 naive was given two plates, and CD8 memory was given one plate. The study deeply sequenced blood TCR repertoires of five healthy adults to estimate repertoire size and the extent of clonotype sharing between individuals. Different laboratories and diverse techniques were used to prepare libraries and sequence TCR repertoires, to increase sequencing depth and limit assay-specific biases. Leukapheresis yielded between about 0.94 and 9.5 billion PBMCs per donor. What the study reported, not specific to this receptor: Compared with non-shared clonotypes, the clonotypes found in all four sorted-subset donors had higher generation probabilities. Sharing across several donors was observed for approximately 5% of naive CD4, 3% to 4% of naive CD8, roughly 2.3% of memory CD4, and about 0.38% of memory CD8 clonotypes. Based on pairwise subsampling, the degree of clonotype sharing among donors was expected to be affected by sequencing depth. Larger estimated clonotype richness was generally found for naive subsets than for memory subsets. Because the study included a small number of donors, the genetic and exposure-history diversity represented was limited. Sampling was restricted to blood, and TCR repertoires in tissues likely differ from the TCR repertoires found in blood. Incomplete sequencing was indicated by rarefaction of sorted-subset datasets, despite the large sequencing depth.

On this clone itself: No cognate antigen has been identified for it. One base away there is no much larger clone; base qualities are not given.

TCR CDR3 regions were amplified from genomic DNA by multiplex PCR using the deep immunoSEQ assay. Extracted genomic DNA from each cell subset was distributed evenly across all wells of several immunoSEQ 96-well plates, and each plate was treated as a replicate. For sorted subsets, about 220 ng of genomic DNA, equivalent to some 30,000 T cell genomes, went into each replicate PCR. Purified libraries were quantified with a Qubit 3.0 fluorometer, sized on a Bioanalyzer 2100, and re-quantified with the KAPA Library Quantification kit. Every immunoSEQ 96-well plate was sequenced on a dedicated single-read 150-cycle Illumina NextSeq 550 flow cell. The authors processed their data as follows. The immunoSEQ output contained only junctional sequences without quality scores, so filtering could not match that applied to full-length reads. Sequences were annotated with PyIR, a Python wrapper for IgBLAST v1.9, and V/J genes and CDR3 were assigned using IMGT germline references. Reads were removed for weak V/J assignments (E-value above 1e-6), missing CDR3, stop codons, out-of-frame junctions, or ambiguous translated residues. V3J clonotypes were defined as sequences sharing an identical inferred V gene, J gene, and CDR3 amino acid sequence. Percentage overlap between repertoires was calculated by dividing the number of shared unique clonotypes by the size of the smaller repertoire. RTK rarefaction, the Chao1 estimator, and Recon v2.1 estimates of unobserved clonotypes were used to assess repertoire richness. For all TCRbeta clonotypes obtained by the gDNA method from several donors, generation probabilities were computed with OLGA. In its TCRdb copy, this immuneACCESS table keeps in-frame sequences only and misses some clones. Where compared with another copy, unresolved V genes explain less than half of these, and the others have no known cause. Clonal size and the V and J genes are those of that table, whereas D and trimming came from the DNA. For this sample there are about 2.1 million clones; about 92% appear just once. The ten largest clones represent approximately 1.7% of the sample.

CD8 naive samples were CD45RO-negative cells positively selected for CCR7, giving a CD45RA+CCR7+ population that excluded TemRA cells. The donors were healthy, HIV-negative adults with no recently reported acute infections or vaccinations. Every donor was a Caucasian adult living in Nashville, Tennessee, USA. Blood was collected by leukapheresis, and PBMCs were isolated by Ficoll-Histopaque density gradient centrifugation and then cryopreserved in liquid nitrogen vapor phase. Analytical flow cytometry was used to check the purity and quantity of each magnetically sorted T cell population. Genomic DNA was isolated from every sorted fraction and measured by UV absorbance on a Nanodrop 2000c. Sequenced material: naive CD8+ T cells from PBMCs. The cell subset or site label corresponds to: CD45RA+CCR7+. This receptor was obtained from a man between 18 and 35 years old in good health. Some clones in this sample may be carry-over from other donors' samples.

The CDR3 amino acid sequence is: CASSDREVGGELFF. The DNA is TGTGCCAGCAGTGACAGGGAAGTAGGCGGGGAGCTGTTTTTT. The chain was built from TRBV6-1 and TRBJ2-2; the D gene is possibly TRBD1, with 5 bases matching. At the junction V is shortened by 3 bases and J by 7 bases, with 12 bases in between. The CDR3 runs 14 amino acids, cysteine and phenylalanine included. Just the 42-base CDR3 DNA is kept, in frame starting at base 1. Via the germline V gene, CDR1 is MNHNS and CDR2 SASEGT.